The next 11 T cell receptor beta chains were all read from a single sample in a study of blood T cells in healthy people across ages. A second about 7 to 11 cycle PCR used barcoded and J-beta primers. TCRdb fed the 5' RACE reads into MiXCR, producing one record per CDR3 protein. The top ten hold about 11% of the sample, which has 1.6 million or so distinct CDR3 sequences, roughly 32% seen once. The sample taken for sequencing was blood. These receptors were obtained from a woman in her twenties or thirties in good health.

This clonotype was counted between two and nine times. The CDR3 DNA is TGTGCCAGCAGCGCCGGGACAGGCCGTCCGGAAGAGACCCAGTACTTC. It codes for CASSAGTGRPEETQYF. The chain recombines TRBV9 with TRBJ2-5; TRBD1 matches at 8 bases. Germline CDR1 SGDLS, CDR2 YYNGEE. The CDR3 is made up of 16 amino acids. V lost 3 bases and J lost 3; bases outside the gene matches: 10.

The chain couples TRBV7-7 to TRBJ2-3; TRBD1 is a possible D gene (5 bases). CDR3 length: 15 amino acids. Trimming pared 5 bases from V and 2 bases from J, leaving 14 bases between. The germline V gene encodes CDR1 SSHAT and CDR2 FNYEAQ (reference sequence). The CDR3 DNA is TGTGCCAGCAGCCCCGTTTTACAGGTCACAGATACGCAGTATTTT. Its translation is CASSPVLQVTDTQYF.

This chain uses TRBV9 with TRBJ2-7, with 10 positions matching TRBD2. CDR1 and CDR2 (germline): SGDLS, YYNGEE. The junction had 9 bases not matched to a gene; V was cut back by 5 bases and J by 4 bases. There are 15 residues in the CDR3. The CDR3 bases are TGTGCCAGCAGAGTCACTAGCGGGGAGGGGTACGAGCAGTACTTC. It encodes CASRVTSGEGYEQYF.

This clonotype was seen at least ten times. The chain joins TRBV10-3 to TRBJ2-7, with unresolved D. CDR1 is ENHRY, CDR2 SYGVKD, per germline. This CDR3 is built from 12 residues. V was pared by 0 bases and J by 5 bases, with 5 bases between. In DNA form, the CDR3 reads TGTGCCATCAGTGAGTCTGGGAACGAGCAGTACTTC. Its protein is CAISESGNEQYF.

This clonotype was counted between two and nine times. This sequence joins TRBV20-1 and TRBJ2-5; 9 positions match TRBD2. This CDR3 is 14 amino acids long. CDR1 DFQATT and CDR2 SNEGSKA come from the germline V gene (reference sequence). The CDR3 spells CSSGGGRGQETQYF. The CDR3 nucleotides read TGCAGCTCCGGCGGCGGGAGGGGTCAAGAGACCCAGTACTTC.

The chain joins TRBV7-2 to TRBJ2-7; D tentatively reads TRBD1 or TRBD2 (5 bases each). Germline V lookup: CDR1 SGHTA, CDR2 FQGNSA. This CDR3 spans 14 amino acids. The V and J ends lost 5 bases and 4 bases respectively, with 15 bases between them. CDR3 coding DNA: TGTGCCAGCAGCACGGGGACGGCACGGTACGAGCAGTACTTC. Amino acids: CASSTGTARYEQYF.

V usage is TRBV11-2 and J usage is TRBJ2-1; the match to TRBD2 covers 13 bases. Germline V gene data show CDR1 as SGHAT and CDR2 as FQNNGV. With V trimmed by 5 bases and J by 8 bases, 9 bases remained unmatched. The CDR3 length is 16 residues. CDR3 in DNA: TGTGCCAGCAGCCCACTAGCGGGGGGGTTATTCTATGAGCAGTTCTTC. Residues: CASSPLAGGLFYEQFF. The complete variable domain, with remaining parts taken from reference TRBV11-2 and TRBJ2-1, reads EAGVAQSPRYKIIEKRQSVAFWCNPISGHATLYWYQQILGQGPKLLIQFQNNGVVDDSQLPKDRFSAERLKGVDSTLKIQPAKLEDSAVYLCASSPLAGGLFYEQFFGPGTRLTVL.

This clonotype was recorded many times. The chain has TRBV20-1 and TRBJ2-3; TRBD2 is a possible D gene (5 bases). CDR1 DFQATT and CDR2 SNEGSKA come from the germline V gene (reference sequence). Trimming took off 5 bases at V and 6 bases at J, with 15 bases between the two ends. This CDR3 spans 13 amino acids. The DNA of the CDR3 is TGCAGTGCTCCAAATCCTGGGAGTGATACGCAGTATTTT. As protein: CSAPNPGSDTQYF.

This clonotype was observed a few times. CDR3 in amino acids: CASSLAAGVSYEQYF. As DNA, the CDR3 is TGTGCCAGCAGCTTAGCAGCGGGGGTGTCCTACGAGCAGTACTTC. V usage is TRBV7-9 and J usage is TRBJ2-7, with 8 nucleotides matching TRBD2. Germline CDR1 and CDR2: SEHNR and FQNEAQ (reference sequence). V lost 0 bases to trimming and J lost 1 base; unmatched junction nucleotides: 2. The CDR3 extends over 15 amino acids.

The chain combines TRBV20-1 with TRBJ2-5; 8 nucleotides line up with TRBD2. The CDR3 is 16 amino acids. After removal of 3 bases from V and 0 bases from J, the junction contained 9 bases not matched to a gene. From germline, CDR1 is DFQATT and CDR2 SNEGSKA (reference sequence). The CDR3 here is CSASPLTSGNQETQYF. CDR3 nucleotides: TGCAGTGCTAGCCCACTTACTAGCGGTAACCAAGAGACCCAGTACTTC.

This clonotype was observed many times. The CDR3 nucleotides read TGCGCCAGCAGCCAAGGTGTGGGGGGGCTGTACAATGAGCAGTTCTTC. Amino acids: CASSQGVGGLYNEQFF. This chain links TRBV4-1 with TRBJ2-1; weak D call: TRBD2 (7 bases). The CDR3 length is 16 residues. V was clipped by 1 base and J by 4 bases, with 14 bases between them. Germline CDR1 MGHRA, CDR2 YSYEKL.